This TCR beta chain was recovered during a study of cytomegalovirus exposure and HLA in healthy donors. J lost 1 base, V lost 5 bases, and 1 base had no gene match. Germline CDR1 SNHLY, CDR2 FYNNEI. The CDR3 covers 14 residues. The PCR contained 60 Vbeta and 13 Jbeta primers. Source study methods: A later analysis counted around 80 million unique TCR beta chains, 9.5 million to 13 million shared. Sequencing was performed with immunoSEQ multiplex PCR; in TCRdb, only in-frame clones are kept and a portion is missing. The V and J calls and clone size were taken over from that table, and D and trimming were inferred from the DNA. This table has tens of thousands of clones, 82% appearing once.

This TCR was recovered from a man between 18 and 29 years old in good health and CMV-seronegative. Sequenced input: PBMCs. The chain joins TRBV2 to TRBJ1-1; the match to TRBD1 covers 10 bases. The CDR3 DNA follows: TGTGCCAGCAGTAGACAGGGGGCGAACACTGAAGCTTTCTTT. This translates into CASSRQGANTEAFF. The entire variable domain, with the rest obtained from reference TRBV2 and TRBJ1-1, is as follows: EPEVTQTPSHQVTQMGQEVILRCVPISNHLYFYWYRQILGQKVEFLVSFYNNEISEKSEIFDDQFSVERPDGSNFTLKIRSTKLEDSAMYFCASSRQGANTEAFFGQGTRLTVV.